The rows below give T cell receptor beta chains drawn from one sample of a study of cytomegalovirus exposure and HLA in healthy donors. Method: immunoSEQ multiplex PCR; TCRdb's copy keeps in-frame clones and lacks some. The repertoire holds more than 150,000 clones, around 81% seen once, with 2.2% in the top ten. What was sequenced was PBMCs. The receptors shown here come from a woman in her thirties in good health and CMV-seronegative. CDR3s include the opening cysteine and the closing phenylalanine or tryptophan. The D gene is left open where the match is weak. Size tells how often a clone was seen (once, few, many) or the class of an expanded clone, and some rows leave it out.

v_gene	j_gene	d_gene	abundance	CDR3aa	CDR3nt
TRBV9	TRBJ1-6	TRBD1	NA	CASSAGQGSSSPLHF	TGTGCCAGCAGCGCGGGACAGGGGTCCTCTTCACCCCTCCACTTT
TRBV7-2	TRBJ2-7	NA	few	CASSSPGDVSSYEQYF	TGTGCCAGCAGCTCACCGGGGGATGTATCCTCCTACGAGCAGTACTTC
TRBV28	TRBJ2-7	NA	NA	CASSLCSLGTATYEQYF	TGTGCCAGCAGTTTATGCTCATTGGGGACTGCGACCTACGAGCAGTACTTC
TRBV19	TRBJ2-7	NA	NA	CASSIAGGGAAYEQYF	TGTGCCAGTAGTATAGCTGGGGGAGGAGCTGCCTACGAGCAGTACTTC
TRBV28	TRBJ1-5	NA	NA	CASKDSLQPQHF	TGTGCCAGCAAGGACTCTTTACAGCCCCAGCATTTT
TRBV13	TRBJ2-7	NA	NA	CASSQRANEQYF	TGTGCCAGCAGCCAGAGGGCGAACGAGCAGTACTTC
TRBV7-9	TRBJ2-3	TRBD2	NA	CASSRAVGGEGDTQYF	TGTGCCAGCAGCCGCGCTGTCGGGGGGGAAGGAGATACGCAGTATTTT
TRBV5-6	TRBJ2-1	NA	NA	CASSLGGSSYNEQFF	TGTGCCAGCAGCTTAGGGGGAAGCTCCTACAATGAGCAGTTCTTC
TRBV5-4	TRBJ1-3	NA	NA	CASSSGQSISGNTIYF	TGTGCCAGCAGCTCTGGACAGTCGATTTCTGGAAACACCATATATTTT
TRBV5-8	TRBJ2-3	NA	once	CASSLDPRAGTDTQYF	TGTGCCAGCAGCTTGGATCCCAGGGCGGGCACAGATACGCAGTATTTT
TRBV11-2	TRBJ2-5	TRBD1	NA	CASSLGGTGDQETQYF	TGTGCCAGCAGCTTAGGAGGGACAGGCGATCAAGAGACCCAGTACTTC
TRBV7-2	TRBJ1-2	TRBD1	NA	CASSTYDREHYGYTF	TGTGCCAGCAGCACCTACGACAGGGAACACTATGGCTACACCTTC
TRBV7-6	TRBJ2-2	NA	NA	CASSDREAGELFF	TGTGCCAGCAGCGATAGAGAGGCCGGGGAGCTGTTTTTT
TRBV28	TRBJ1-2	TRBD1	NA	CASSLIGWDRAALGVANYGYTF	TGTGCCAGCAGTTTAATCGGCTGGGACAGGGCGGCCCTCGGCGTAGCTAACTATGGCTACACCTTC
TRBV27	TRBJ2-3	NA	NA	CASSLRGLRTDTQYF	TGTGCCAGCAGTTTAAGGGGACTGCGCACAGATACGCAGTATTTT
TRBV5-5	TRBJ1-4	NA	NA	CASSLVSGSVKLFF	TGTGCCAGCAGCTTGGTTTCAGGGTCGGTAAAACTGTTTTTT
TRBV19	TRBJ2-7	TRBD2	NA	CASSGTSGYEQYF	TGTGCCAGTAGTGGGACTAGCGGGTACGAGCAGTACTTC
TRBV28	TRBJ2-7	NA	few	CASSFLFPQGGYEQYF	TGTGCCAGCAGTTTTCTCTTTCCGCAGGGGGGCTACGAGCAGTACTTC
TRBV25-1	TRBJ2-7	NA	NA	CASSGVSEQYF	TGTGCCAGCAGTGGAGTCTCCGAGCAGTACTTC
TRBV5-6	TRBJ1-2	NA	NA	CASSLVGRGGYTF	TGTGCCAGCAGCTTGGTGGGGCGCGGTGGCTACACCTTC
TRBV4-1	TRBJ2-5	NA	NA	CASSQSVLYQETQYF	TGCGCCAGCAGCCAATCGGTCCTGTACCAAGAGACCCAGTACTTC
TRBV30	TRBJ1-1	TRBD1	NA	CAWSTGTGNTEAFF	TGTGCCTGGAGTACAGGGACAGGGAACACTGAAGCTTTCTTT
TRBV28	TRBJ2-2	TRBD2	few	CASSFLGLAGLTGELFF	TGTGCCAGCAGTTTCTTAGGACTAGCGGGGCTCACCGGGGAGCTGTTTTTT
TRBV9	TRBJ1-1	TRBD1	NA	CASSPRGWTGDTEAFF	TGTGCCAGCAGCCCCCGAGGATGGACAGGGGACACTGAAGCTTTCTTT
TRBV7-9	TRBJ2-7	NA	NA	CSSSLGPEHEQYF	TGTTCCAGCAGCTTAGGCCCGGAGCACGAGCAGTACTTC
TRBV19	TRBJ2-7	TRBD2	NA	CASRLAGASYEQYF	TGTGCCAGTAGACTAGCGGGGGCCTCCTACGAGCAGTACTTC
TRBV7-9	TRBJ2-1	TRBD1	NA	CSSSLNTGGAMFNEQFF	TGTTCCAGCAGCTTAAATACAGGGGGCGCAATGTTTAATGAGCAGTTCTTC
TRBV5-1	TRBJ1-6	TRBD1	NA	CARPGTDGPRSSPLHF	TGCGCCAGACCGGGGACAGACGGACCTCGGAGTTCACCCCTCCACTTT